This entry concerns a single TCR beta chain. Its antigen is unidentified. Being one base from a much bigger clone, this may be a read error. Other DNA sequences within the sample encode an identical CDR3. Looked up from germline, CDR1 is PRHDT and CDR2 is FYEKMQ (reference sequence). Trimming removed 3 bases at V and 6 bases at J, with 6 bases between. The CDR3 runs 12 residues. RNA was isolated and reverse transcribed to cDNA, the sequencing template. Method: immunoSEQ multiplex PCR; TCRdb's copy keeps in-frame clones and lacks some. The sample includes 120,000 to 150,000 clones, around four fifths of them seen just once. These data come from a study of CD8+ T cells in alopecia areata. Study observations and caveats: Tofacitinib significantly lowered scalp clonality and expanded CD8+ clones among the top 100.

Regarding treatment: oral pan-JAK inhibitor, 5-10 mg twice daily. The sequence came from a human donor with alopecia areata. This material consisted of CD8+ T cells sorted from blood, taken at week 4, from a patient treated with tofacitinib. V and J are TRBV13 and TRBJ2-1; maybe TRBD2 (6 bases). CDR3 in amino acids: CASSLGGNEQFF. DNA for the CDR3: TGTGCCAGCAGCTTGGGGGGCAATGAGCAGTTCTTC. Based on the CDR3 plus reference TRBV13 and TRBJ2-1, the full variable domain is AAGVIQSPRHLIKEKRETATLKCYPIPRHDTVYWYQQGPGQDPQFLISFYEKMQSDKGSIPDRFSAQQFSDYHSELNMSSLELGDSALYFCASSLGGNEQFFGPGTRLTVL.